This T cell receptor beta chain was sequenced in a study of T cell repertoires in cytomegalovirus infection. Study information: Matching HLA type and CMV infection were both indicated by public TCR beta signatures.

TCRdb re-analysed the reads in MiXCR, keeping a single row per CDR3 protein. The table shows roughly 7,900 distinct CDR3 sequences, with around 59% occurring only once. This CDR3 has 14 amino acids. V lost 3 bases, J lost 8 bases, and 6 bases stayed unmatched. Germline CDR1 reads KGHSH; CDR2 reads LQKENI. This clonotype has a handful of counts. Its matching antigen is unknown. Sequenced material: PBMCs, sequenced either directly or after in vitro stimulation (not recorded which). This receptor was obtained from a human donor in good health (CMV status not recorded). Some clones in this sample may be carry-over from other donors' samples. The rearrangement uses TRBV18 and TRBJ1-2; 10 bases agree with TRBD1. The CDR3 region is CASSPGQGHRGYTF. The CDR3 nucleotides are TGTGCCAGCTCACCGGGACAGGGGCACCGGGGCTACACCTTC.